The rows below give T cell receptor beta chains drawn from one sample of a study of identical twins. MiXCR, run by TCRdb on the 5' RACE reads, gives a single entry per CDR3 protein. The sample comprises approximately 620,000 distinct CDR3 sequences, around 8.3% of which are singletons, and roughly 0.9% rests with the top ten. These data were also reused for a study on yellow fever vaccine responses in identical twins.

Sequenced material: PBMCs. The receptors here all came from a woman aged 18-29 years in good health. Both conserved end residues are part of each CDR3. The order of the fields is J gene, clone size, V gene, D gene, CDR3 DNA, CDR3 protein. A D gene is named only where the DNA matches it firmly. Size tells how often a clone was seen (once, few, many) or the class of an expanded clone, and some rows leave it out.

TRBJ2-1 | . | TRBV5-1 | . | TGCGCCAGCAGCCCCTGGACGGGGAGCTCCTACAATGAGCAGTTCTTC | CASSPWTGSSYNEQFF
TRBJ2-1 | . | TRBV15 | TRBD2 | TGTGCCACCAGTAGAGCGGGAGGGCGGAATGAGCAGTTCTTC | CATSRAGGRNEQFF
TRBJ2-7 | few | TRBV12-3/TRBV12-4 | . | TGTGCCAGCAGTTTAGCGTTGCTGAGCGAGCAGTACTTC | CASSLALLSEQYF
TRBJ2-5 | . | TRBV20-1 | TRBD1 | TGCAGTGCTAGGCCGGGACAGGGGGCCGAGACCCAGTACTTC | CSARPGQGAETQYF
TRBJ2-7 | . | TRBV30 | TRBD2 | TGTGCCTGGAGTGTACTCGGCGGATGGACTAGCGGGGTCAACTACGAGCAGTACTTC | CAWSVLGGWTSGVNYEQYF
TRBJ1-5 | few | TRBV5-6 | . | TGTGCCAGCAGAAATGGACAGATTAGCAATCAGCCCCAGCATTTT | CASRNGQISNQPQHF
TRBJ1-2 | . | TRBV29-1 | . | TGCAGCGTTGAGGTTACCGACAGGAACTATGGCTACACCTTC | CSVEVTDRNYGYTF
TRBJ2-7 | . | TRBV28 | . | TGTGCCAGCAGTTTGTCCAGGGGGGGCTACGAGCAGTACTTC | CASSLSRGGYEQYF
TRBJ2-2 | many | TRBV12-3/TRBV12-4 | . | TGTGCCAGCAGTTCTGTTCTGACCGGGGAGCTGTTTTTT | CASSSVLTGELFF
TRBJ1-1 | many | TRBV29-1 | . | TGCAGCGAGGCCCGAGGGGGAAGGGACACTGAAGCTTTCTTT | CSEARGGRDTEAFF
TRBJ2-7 | . | TRBV25-1 | . | TGTGCCAGCCAAGGTTGGGGACCGGGCGAGCAGTACTTC | CASQGWGPGEQYF
TRBJ1-1 | few | TRBV4-1 | TRBD1 | TGCGCCAGCAGCCAAGGTTTTCAGGGGGCGAACACTGAAGCTTTCTTT | CASSQGFQGANTEAFF
TRBJ2-3 | many | TRBV29-1 | TRBD2 | TGCAGCGGGGCGGGGGGGCCTGGGACAGATACGCAGTATTTT | CSGAGGPGTDTQYF
TRBJ2-7 | . | TRBV6-5 | . | TGTGCCAGCAGTTACCCACCCCTATACGAGCAGTACTTC | CASSYPPLYEQYF
TRBJ2-5 | few | TRBV11-2 | TRBD1 | TGTGCCAGCAGGGGACAGACCCACAGGTCCCAGTACTTC | CASRGQTHRSQYF
TRBJ2-5 | . | TRBV6-1 | . | TGTGCCAGCAAAGGACCTCCCTTCGGGACCCAGTACTTC | CASKGPPFGTQYF
TRBJ2-2 | many | TRBV10-3 | . | TGTGCCATCAGGATGGCGGACAGTTACACCGGGGAGCTGTTTTTT | CAIRMADSYTGELFF
TRBJ2-5 | . | TRBV28 | TRBD1 | TGTGCCAGCAATCCTGGGACAGGGGAGACCCAGTACTTC | CASNPGTGETQYF
TRBJ1-3 | few | TRBV21-1 | . | TGTGCCAGCAGAGGACATACTGGAAACACCATATATTTT | CASRGHTGNTIYF
TRBJ2-3 | . | TRBV5-1 | . | TGCGCCAGCAGCTTGGTGGCCGGACAACTTAGCACAGATACGCAGTATTTT | CASSLVAGQLSTDTQYF
TRBJ2-3 | many | TRBV11-2 | TRBD2 | TGTGCCAGCAGTCCCGGGAGGTACACAGATACGCAGTATTTT | CASSPGRYTDTQYF
TRBJ2-5 | few | TRBV25-1 | TRBD2 | TGTGCCAGCAGACCCCCGGGACTAGCGGGAGGGCCTCGGGGGACCCAGTACTTC | CASRPPGLAGGPRGTQYF
TRBJ1-4 | . | TRBV29-1 | . | TGCAGCGTTGACAGCACAGGGATTGGTGAAAAACTGTTTTTT | CSVDSTGIGEKLFF
TRBJ2-3 | . | TRBV27 | . | TGTGCCAGCAGTTCTACGCCGGGGGAGACAGATACGCAGTATTTT | CASSSTPGETDTQYF
TRBJ2-7 | few | TRBV29-1 | TRBD1 | TGCAGCGTTGAAGATGTTCGGACAGGCCTCTACGAGCAGTACTTC | CSVEDVRTGLYEQYF
TRBJ2-3 | . | TRBV3-1 | TRBD2 | TGTGCCAGCAGCCAACGACCGGGACTAGCGGGAGGGGCAGATACGCAGTATTTT | CASSQRPGLAGGADTQYF
TRBJ2-2 | . | TRBV7-6 | TRBD2 | TGTGCCAGCAGCTTAGAACTACAGGGGGCCGGCACCACTAGCGGGAGGCTCAACGGGGAGCTGTTTTTT | CASSLELQGAGTTSGRLNGELFF
TRBJ2-2 | many | TRBV6-1 | TRBD1 | TGTGCCAGCAGTCGAGGACAGGGGCCCACCGGGGAGCTGTTTTTT | CASSRGQGPTGELFF
TRBJ2-5 | few | TRBV20-1 | TRBD2 | TGCAGTGCTAGCGCCCTAGCGGGAGGGCCTGAGACCCAGTACTTC | CSASALAGGPETQYF
TRBJ2-5 | . | TRBV2 | . | TGTGCCAGCCCACTTCGCGGAGGTCCCGGGGAGACCCAGTACTTC | CASPLRGGPGETQYF
TRBJ2-7 | . | TRBV20-1 | TRBD1 | TGCAGTGCTAGCATACCGGGACAGGGCGGTTACGAGCAGTACTTC | CSASIPGQGGYEQYF
TRBJ2-5 | few | TRBV7-9 | . | TGTGCCAGCAGCTTCCGCGGGGGCACCGAAGAGACCCAGTACTTC | CASSFRGGTEETQYF
TRBJ2-3 | few | TRBV20-1 | TRBD2 | TGCAGTGCTAGGATGTTTGGGTTAGCGGGCGATCATACGCAGTATTTT | CSARMFGLAGDHTQYF
TRBJ2-5 | . | TRBV28 | . | TGTGCCAGCAGTGGATCACACAACGGGATGGAGTCCCAGTACTTC | CASSGSHNGMESQYF
TRBJ2-1 | . | TRBV7-2 | . | TGTGCCAGCAGCTTCCGGGAACAGCACAATGAGCAGTTCTTC | CASSFREQHNEQFF
TRBJ1-4 | . | TRBV20-1 | . | TGCAGTGCTAGAGATGAGGAGGTCGAGCTGTTTTTT | CSARDEEVELFF
TRBJ2-1 | few | TRBV29-1 | TRBD1 | TGCAGCGCAAAAGGTGGCAGGGGGCTCGACAATGAGCAGTTCTTC | CSAKGGRGLDNEQFF